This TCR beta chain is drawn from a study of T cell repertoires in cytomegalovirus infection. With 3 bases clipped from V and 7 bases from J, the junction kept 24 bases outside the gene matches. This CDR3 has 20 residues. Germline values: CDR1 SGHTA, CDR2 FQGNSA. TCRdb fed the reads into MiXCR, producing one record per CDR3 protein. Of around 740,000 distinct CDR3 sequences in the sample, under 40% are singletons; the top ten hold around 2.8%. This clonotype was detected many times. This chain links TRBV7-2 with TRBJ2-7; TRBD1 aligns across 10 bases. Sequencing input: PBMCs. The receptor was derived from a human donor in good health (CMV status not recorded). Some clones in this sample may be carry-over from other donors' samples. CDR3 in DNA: TGTGCCAGCAGCTTGACAGGGGGCTGGACCAAGACGGGTAGTTCGGGGGAGCAGTACTTC. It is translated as CASSLTGGWTKTGSSGEQYF.